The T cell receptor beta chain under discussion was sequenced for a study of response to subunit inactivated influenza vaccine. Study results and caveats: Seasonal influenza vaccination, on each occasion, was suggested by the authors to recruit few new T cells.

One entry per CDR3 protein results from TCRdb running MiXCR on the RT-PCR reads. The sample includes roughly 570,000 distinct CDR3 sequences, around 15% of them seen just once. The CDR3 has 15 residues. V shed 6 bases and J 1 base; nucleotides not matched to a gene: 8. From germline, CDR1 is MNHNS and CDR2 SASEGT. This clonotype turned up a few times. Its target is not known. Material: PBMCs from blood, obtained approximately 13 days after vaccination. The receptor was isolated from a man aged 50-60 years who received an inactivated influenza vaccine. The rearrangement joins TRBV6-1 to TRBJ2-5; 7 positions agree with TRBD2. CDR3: CASRPEGLLQETQYF. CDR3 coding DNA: TGTGCCAGCAGGCCAGAGGGACTACTCCAAGAGACCCAGTACTTC.